This T cell receptor beta chain was retrieved from a study of T cells in Graves' hyperthyroidism and ophthalmopathy. Findings and caveats of the study: A model of 13 V-J pairs discriminated ophthalmopathy from stable hyperthyroidism.

The source material, RNA transcripts, was used to amplify TCR beta CDR3 regions. HTBI primers were the set used in a first-round RT-PCR of the TCR CDR3. TCRdb ran MiXCR on the multiplex PCR reads and lists one entry per CDR3 protein. Here the sample spans 540,000 or so distinct CDR3 sequences, about 43% being singletons. Not enrolled were patients with uncontrolled infection, other autoimmune disease, pregnancy or lactation. The study based diagnoses on clinical symptoms, serum thyroxine and TRAb, thyroid ultrasound and orbital computed tomography. With respect to this clonotype: Its antigen is unknown.

Trimming removed 8 bases from V and 3 bases from J, with 14 bases in between. The CDR3 is 14 amino acids. Germline lookup yields CDR1 ENHRY and CDR2 SYGVKD. Sequenced material: peripheral blood or thyroid tissue (not recorded which). The TCR comes from an adult woman with Graves' disease, either hyperthyroidism or ophthalmopathy (not recorded which). The chain joins TRBV10-3 to TRBJ1-5; possible D gene TRBD1, 6 bases. DNA for the CDR3: TGTGCCATCTTCTCAGGGGAGTACAATCAGCCCCAGCATTTT. As protein: CAIFSGEYNQPQHF.